This TCR beta chain originates from a study of shared clonotypes between healthy human individuals. Study-level findings and limits: Approximately 5.1% was the fraction of naive CD4 clonotypes found shared across four donors. The study sampled only blood, and tissue repertoires likely differ. The generation probabilities recorded for non-shared clonotypes fell below those of clonotypes shared by all four donors.

With regard to this clone: Its antigen is not identified.

In the authors' workflow: ImmunoSEQ gave junction-only sequences without quality scores, so filtering differed. Only in-frame clones appear in the TCRdb table, and some are missing; sequencing was by immunoSEQ multiplex PCR. The V and J calls and clone size were taken over from that table, and D and trimming were inferred from the DNA. The sample lists some 1.4 million clones; roughly 96% were seen once. V lost 8 bases and J lost 0, with 8 bases in between. The germline CDR1 and CDR2 sequences are LNHDA and SQIVND (reference sequence). CDR3 length: 13 amino acids. The specimen sequenced was naive CD4+ T cells sorted from blood. Subset noted: CD45RA+ positively selected. V and J are TRBV19 and TRBJ1-5; D remains ambiguous. The TCR originated in a man aged 30-40 years in good health. CDR3 residues: CASGVGSNQPQHF. DNA of the CDR3: TGTGCCAGTGGTGTCGGTAGCAATCAGCCCCAGCATTTT.